Listed below are T cell receptor beta chains from one sample, sequenced in a study of blood T cells in healthy people across ages. Using its own MiXCR run on the 5' RACE reads, TCRdb lists one record per CDR3 protein. This table holds hundreds of thousands of distinct CDR3 sequences, about 30% found once. Specimen: blood. All receptors derive from a woman of 80 years or more in good health. The CDR3 runs from the conserved cysteine through the conserved F or W. A D gene is named only where the DNA matches it firmly. Where a row states a size, it is once, few, many or the class of an expanded clone; other rows omit it.

clone size: .
D gene: TRBD1
CDR3 length: 18
V gene: TRBV4-2
J gene: TRBJ1-1
CDR3 protein: CASSQASNRQGLGTEAFF
CDR3 DNA: TGTGCCAGCAGCCAAGCGTCTAACAGACAGGGTCTCGGCACTGAAGCTTTCTTT

clone size: .
D gene: .
CDR3 length: 18
V gene: TRBV18
J gene: TRBJ1-2
CDR3 protein: CASSPDGVLGPTNHGYTF
CDR3 DNA: TGTGCCAGCTCACCAGACGGGGTACTCGGCCCAACTAACCATGGCTACACCTTC

clone size: many
D gene: .
CDR3 length: 15
V gene: TRBV11-2
J gene: TRBJ1-2
CDR3 protein: CASSLVSGEGYGYTF
CDR3 DNA: TGTGCCAGCAGCTTAGTTTCCGGGGAGGGGTATGGCTACACCTTC

clone size: few
D gene: TRBD1
CDR3 length: 14
V gene: TRBV7-2
J gene: TRBJ1-4
CDR3 protein: CAGSLTGVGEKLFF
CDR3 DNA: TGTGCCGGCAGCTTGACAGGGGTTGGGGAAAAACTGTTTTTT

clone size: many
D gene: TRBD2
CDR3 length: 17
V gene: TRBV12-3/TRBV12-4
J gene: TRBJ2-3
CDR3 protein: CASSPPPGRGGEDTQYF
CDR3 DNA: TGTGCCAGCAGCCCTCCGCCGGGGCGGGGGGGCGAGGATACGCAGTATTTT

clone size: many
D gene: .
CDR3 length: 13
V gene: TRBV5-1
J gene: TRBJ2-1
CDR3 protein: CASSSGGNPEQFF
CDR3 DNA: TGCGCCAGCAGCTCCGGGGGTAACCCTGAGCAGTTCTTC

clone size: once
D gene: .
CDR3 length: 15
V gene: TRBV5-5
J gene: TRBJ1-4
CDR3 protein: CASSVDRSTNEKLFF
CDR3 DNA: TGTGCCAGCAGTGTTGACCGGTCAACTAATGAAAAACTGTTTTTT

clone size: .
D gene: TRBD1
CDR3 length: 15
V gene: TRBV3-1
J gene: TRBJ1-2
CDR3 protein: CASSQGTGGRGGYTF
CDR3 DNA: TGTGCCAGCAGCCAAGGGACAGGGGGTAGGGGTGGCTACACCTTC

clone size: .
D gene: .
CDR3 length: 16
V gene: TRBV7-8
J gene: TRBJ2-1
CDR3 protein: CASGGEETSRYNEQFF
CDR3 DNA: TGTGCCAGCGGCGGAGAAGAGACTAGTCGATACAATGAGCAGTTCTTC

clone size: .
D gene: .
CDR3 length: 14
V gene: TRBV12-3/TRBV12-4
J gene: TRBJ2-3
CDR3 protein: CASRLGVGADTQYF
CDR3 DNA: TGTGCCAGCAGGTTAGGGGTGGGCGCAGATACGCAGTATTTT

clone size: many
D gene: .
CDR3 length: 15
V gene: TRBV20-1
J gene: TRBJ2-7
CDR3 protein: CSARFYGGTSAEQYF
CDR3 DNA: TGCAGTGCTAGATTCTATGGGGGTACTTCCGCCGAGCAGTACTTC

clone size: many
D gene: .
CDR3 length: 15
V gene: TRBV5-1
J gene: TRBJ2-1
CDR3 protein: CASSLGPEPYNEQFF
CDR3 DNA: TGCGCCAGCAGCTTAGGCCCGGAGCCCTACAATGAGCAGTTCTTC

clone size: many
D gene: .
CDR3 length: 17
V gene: TRBV4-1
J gene: TRBJ2-3
CDR3 protein: CASSQGVLRGSTDTQYF
CDR3 DNA: TGCGCCAGCAGCCAAGGAGTTTTGCGGGGTTCCACAGATACGCAGTATTTT

clone size: many
D gene: .
CDR3 length: 14
V gene: TRBV2
J gene: TRBJ1-2
CDR3 protein: CASRGDTLIRGYTF
CDR3 DNA: TGTGCCAGCAGAGGGGACACCCTAATAAGGGGCTACACCTTC

clone size: many
D gene: .
CDR3 length: 17
V gene: TRBV5-8
J gene: TRBJ2-1
CDR3 protein: CASSGPKDTLSYNEQFF
CDR3 DNA: TGTGCCAGCAGCGGACCAAAAGACACACTCTCCTACAATGAGCAGTTCTTC

clone size: many
D gene: TRBD2
CDR3 length: 16
V gene: TRBV5-5
J gene: TRBJ2-3
CDR3 protein: CASSRLAGGLTDTQYF
CDR3 DNA: TGTGCCAGCAGTCGACTAGCGGGGGGCCTCACAGATACGCAGTATTTT

clone size: few
D gene: .
CDR3 length: 17
V gene: TRBV7-9
J gene: TRBJ1-5
CDR3 protein: CASSETSGAHSNQPQHF
CDR3 DNA: TGTGCCAGCAGCGAAACATCAGGAGCTCATAGCAATCAGCCCCAGCATTTT

clone size: many
D gene: TRBD2
CDR3 length: 17
V gene: TRBV9
J gene: TRBJ2-5
CDR3 protein: CASSPSVSGGFQETQYF
CDR3 DNA: TGTGCCAGCAGCCCCTCCGTCAGCGGGGGTTTCCAAGAGACCCAGTACTTC

clone size: many
D gene: TRBD2
CDR3 length: 17
V gene: TRBV6-1
J gene: TRBJ2-1
CDR3 protein: CASRSRGGLAGTFEQFF
CDR3 DNA: TGTGCCAGCAGGTCGCGGGGGGGACTAGCGGGGACTTTTGAGCAGTTCTTC

clone size: few
D gene: TRBD1
CDR3 length: 15
V gene: TRBV11-3
J gene: TRBJ1-1
CDR3 protein: CASSLDPGQGSEAFF
CDR3 DNA: TGTGCCAGCAGCTTAGACCCCGGACAGGGGAGTGAAGCTTTCTTT

clone size: .
D gene: .
CDR3 length: 15
V gene: TRBV7-2
J gene: TRBJ1-4
CDR3 protein: CASSFRIGSNEKLFF
CDR3 DNA: TGTGCCAGCAGCTTCCGGATTGGGTCGAATGAAAAACTGTTTTTT

clone size: many
D gene: .
CDR3 length: 15
V gene: TRBV6-5
J gene: TRBJ1-4
CDR3 protein: CASSRRSSTNEKLFF
CDR3 DNA: TGTGCCAGCAGTCGTCGGAGTTCAACTAATGAAAAACTGTTTTTT

clone size: .
D gene: TRBD1
CDR3 length: 13
V gene: TRBV7-2
J gene: TRBJ2-3
CDR3 protein: CASGLQGADTQYF
CDR3 DNA: TGTGCCAGCGGCCTACAGGGGGCAGATACGCAGTATTTT

clone size: .
D gene: TRBD2
CDR3 length: 14
V gene: TRBV28
J gene: TRBJ2-7
CDR3 protein: CASTPGRAAYEQYF
CDR3 DNA: TGTGCCAGCACCCCGGGGAGGGCAGCCTACGAGCAGTACTTC

clone size: many
D gene: .
CDR3 length: 16
V gene: TRBV9
J gene: TRBJ2-3
CDR3 protein: CASSVLGLGNTDTQYF
CDR3 DNA: TGTGCCAGCAGCGTCCTGGGACTGGGGAACACAGATACGCAGTATTTT

clone size: .
D gene: .
CDR3 length: 13
V gene: TRBV10-3
J gene: TRBJ2-5
CDR3 protein: CAIRDSGGWTQYF
CDR3 DNA: TGTGCCATCAGAGACAGTGGCGGGTGGACCCAGTACTTC

clone size: many
D gene: TRBD1
CDR3 length: 13
V gene: TRBV12-3/TRBV12-4
J gene: TRBJ1-2
CDR3 protein: CASSRDRNYGYTF
CDR3 DNA: TGTGCCAGCAGTCGGGACAGGAACTATGGCTACACCTTC

clone size: many
D gene: .
CDR3 length: 14
V gene: TRBV9
J gene: TRBJ1-6
CDR3 protein: CASSPGSYNSPLHF
CDR3 DNA: TGTGCCAGCAGCCCCGGGAGCTATAATTCACCCCTCCACTTT

clone size: .
D gene: .
CDR3 length: 15
V gene: TRBV12-3/TRBV12-4
J gene: TRBJ2-1
CDR3 protein: CASRSGGLQYNEQFF
CDR3 DNA: TGTGCCAGCAGGTCCGGGGGACTCCAGTACAATGAGCAGTTCTTC

clone size: .
D gene: .
CDR3 length: 12
V gene: TRBV20-1
J gene: TRBJ1-4
CDR3 protein: CSAREQYEKLFF
CDR3 DNA: TGCAGTGCTAGAGAGCAGTATGAAAAACTGTTTTTT

clone size: many
D gene: TRBD2
CDR3 length: 15
V gene: TRBV7-2
J gene: TRBJ2-3
CDR3 protein: CASSQTSGGFDTQYF
CDR3 DNA: TGTGCCAGCAGTCAGACTAGCGGGGGTTTCGATACGCAGTATTTT

clone size: few
D gene: .
CDR3 length: 16
V gene: TRBV3-1
J gene: TRBJ2-3
CDR3 protein: CASSLSFRGATDTQYF
CDR3 DNA: TGTGCCAGCAGCCTTAGCTTCCGAGGAGCAACAGATACGCAGTATTTT

clone size: .
D gene: TRBD2
CDR3 length: 14
V gene: TRBV20-1
J gene: TRBJ2-5
CDR3 protein: CSARDSGRAYGQYF
CDR3 DNA: TGCAGTGCTAGAGATAGCGGGAGGGCCTACGGGCAGTACTTC

clone size: many
D gene: TRBD2
CDR3 length: 15
V gene: TRBV29-1
J gene: TRBJ2-5
CDR3 protein: CSVKTSGGLKETQYF
CDR3 DNA: TGCAGCGTCAAGACTAGCGGGGGCCTTAAAGAGACCCAGTACTTC

clone size: .
D gene: .
CDR3 length: 16
V gene: TRBV5-1
J gene: TRBJ2-5
CDR3 protein: CASSLAPGTPQETQYF
CDR3 DNA: TGCGCCAGCAGCTTGGCCCCAGGGACGCCACAAGAGACCCAGTACTTC

clone size: .
D gene: TRBD2
CDR3 length: 14
V gene: TRBV20-1
J gene: TRBJ2-3
CDR3 protein: CSARGTSGLDRQYF
CDR3 DNA: TGCAGTGCTAGAGGGACTAGCGGTTTAGATAGGCAGTATTTT

clone size: many
D gene: .
CDR3 length: 14
V gene: TRBV10-1
J gene: TRBJ2-7
CDR3 protein: CAGGTALDFYEQYF
CDR3 DNA: TGCGCCGGAGGGACAGCTCTCGATTTCTACGAGCAGTACTTC

clone size: .
D gene: .
CDR3 length: 13
V gene: TRBV3-1
J gene: TRBJ2-5
CDR3 protein: CASSELGGETQYF
CDR3 DNA: TGTGCCAGCAGCGAACTGGGGGGAGAGACCCAGTACTTC

clone size: many
D gene: .
CDR3 length: 14
V gene: TRBV20-1
J gene: TRBJ2-7
CDR3 protein: CSARDWQRSYEQYF
CDR3 DNA: TGCAGTGCTAGAGATTGGCAGAGGTCCTACGAGCAGTACTTC

clone size: many
D gene: .
CDR3 length: 15
V gene: TRBV13
J gene: TRBJ2-7
CDR3 protein: CASSLEVDGQYEQYF
CDR3 DNA: TGTGCCAGCAGCTTAGAAGTCGACGGCCAGTACGAGCAGTACTTC

clone size: .
D gene: .
CDR3 length: 13
V gene: TRBV27
J gene: TRBJ1-2
CDR3 protein: CASSSTGAFGYTF
CDR3 DNA: TGTGCCAGCAGTTCAACAGGTGCTTTTGGCTACACCTTC

clone size: .
D gene: .
CDR3 length: 16
V gene: TRBV4-1
J gene: TRBJ1-2
CDR3 protein: CASSQDGTLPNYGYTF
CDR3 DNA: TGCGCCAGCAGCCAAGACGGGACACTGCCTAACTATGGCTACACCTTC

clone size: many
D gene: TRBD1
CDR3 length: 14
V gene: TRBV20-1
J gene: TRBJ2-1
CDR3 protein: CSAPDRGFYNEQFF
CDR3 DNA: TGCAGTGCCCCGGACAGGGGGTTCTACAATGAGCAGTTCTTC

clone size: many
D gene: .
CDR3 length: 15
V gene: TRBV12-3/TRBV12-4
J gene: TRBJ2-7
CDR3 protein: CASSLVGRKTYEQYF
CDR3 DNA: TGTGCCAGCAGTTTAGTCGGCAGGAAAACCTACGAGCAGTACTTC

clone size: .
D gene: .
CDR3 length: 15
V gene: TRBV14
J gene: TRBJ1-6
CDR3 protein: CASSQVTGGNSPLHF
CDR3 DNA: TGTGCCAGCAGCCAAGTGACGGGCGGGAATTCACCCCTCCACTTT

clone size: .
D gene: TRBD2
CDR3 length: 16
V gene: TRBV24-1
J gene: TRBJ2-3
CDR3 protein: CATSGGRAGGTDTQYF
CDR3 DNA: TGTGCCACCAGTGGGGGACGAGCGGGGGGGACAGATACGCAGTATTTT

clone size: .
D gene: TRBD1
CDR3 length: 15
V gene: TRBV10-3
J gene: TRBJ1-1
CDR3 protein: CAISESNRGNTEAFF
CDR3 DNA: TGTGCCATCAGTGAGTCGAACAGGGGGAACACTGAAGCTTTCTTT